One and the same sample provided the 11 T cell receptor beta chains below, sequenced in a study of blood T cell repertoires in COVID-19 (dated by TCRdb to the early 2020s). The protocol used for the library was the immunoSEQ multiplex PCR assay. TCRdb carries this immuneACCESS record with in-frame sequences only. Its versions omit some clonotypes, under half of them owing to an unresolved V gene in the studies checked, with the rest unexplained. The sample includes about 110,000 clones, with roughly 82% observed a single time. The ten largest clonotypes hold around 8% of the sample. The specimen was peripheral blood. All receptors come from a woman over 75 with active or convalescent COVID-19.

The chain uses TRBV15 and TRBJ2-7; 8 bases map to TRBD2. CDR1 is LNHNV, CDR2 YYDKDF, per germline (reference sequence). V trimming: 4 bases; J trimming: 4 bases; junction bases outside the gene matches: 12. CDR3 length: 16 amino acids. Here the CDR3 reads CATSTASGGVAYEQYF. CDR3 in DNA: TGTGCCACCAGCACAGCCTCGGGAGGGGTCGCTTACGAGCAGTACTTC.

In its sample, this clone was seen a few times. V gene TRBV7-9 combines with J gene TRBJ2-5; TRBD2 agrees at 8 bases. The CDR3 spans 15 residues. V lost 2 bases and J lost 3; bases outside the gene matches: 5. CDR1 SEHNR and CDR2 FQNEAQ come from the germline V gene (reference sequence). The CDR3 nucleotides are TGTGCCAGCAGCTTAACAGCGGGAGCCAAAGAGACCCAGTACTTC. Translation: CASSLTAGAKETQYF.

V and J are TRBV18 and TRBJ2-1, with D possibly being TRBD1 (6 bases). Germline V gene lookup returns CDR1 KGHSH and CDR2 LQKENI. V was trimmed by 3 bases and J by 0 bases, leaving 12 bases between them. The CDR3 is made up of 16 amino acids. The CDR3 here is CASSPGDKSSYNEQFF. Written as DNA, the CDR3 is TGTGCCAGCTCACCTGGGGACAAGAGCTCCTACAATGAGCAGTTCTTC.

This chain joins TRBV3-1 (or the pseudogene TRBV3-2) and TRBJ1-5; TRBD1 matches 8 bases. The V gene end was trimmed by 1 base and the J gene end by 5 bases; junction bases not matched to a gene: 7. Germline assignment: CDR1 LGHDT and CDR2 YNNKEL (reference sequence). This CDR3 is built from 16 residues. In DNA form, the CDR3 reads TGTGCCAGCAGCCAAGCCGGGACAGGTGGATATCAGCCCCAGCATTTT. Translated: CASSQAGTGGYQPQHF.

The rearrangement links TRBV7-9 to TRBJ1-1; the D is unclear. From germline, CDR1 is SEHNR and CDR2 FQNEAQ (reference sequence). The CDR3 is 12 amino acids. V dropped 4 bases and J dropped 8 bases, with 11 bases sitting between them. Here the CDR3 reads CASSSGWPEAFF. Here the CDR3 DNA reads TGTGCCAGCAGCTCGGGATGGCCCGAAGCTTTCTTT.

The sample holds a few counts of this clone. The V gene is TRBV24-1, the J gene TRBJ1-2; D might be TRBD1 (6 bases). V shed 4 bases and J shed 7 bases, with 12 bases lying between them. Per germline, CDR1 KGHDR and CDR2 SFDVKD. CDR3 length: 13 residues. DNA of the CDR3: TGTGCCACCAGTGACCGGGGGGCGCTTGGCTACACCTTC. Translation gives CATSDRGALGYTF.

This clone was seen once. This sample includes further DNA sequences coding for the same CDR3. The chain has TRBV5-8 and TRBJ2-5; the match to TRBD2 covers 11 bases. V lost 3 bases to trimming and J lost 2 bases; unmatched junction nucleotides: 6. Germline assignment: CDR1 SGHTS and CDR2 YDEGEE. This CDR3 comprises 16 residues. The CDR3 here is CASSSGLAGAQETQYF. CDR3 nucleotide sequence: TGTGCCAGCAGCTCTGGACTAGCGGGCGCACAAGAGACCCAGTACTTC.

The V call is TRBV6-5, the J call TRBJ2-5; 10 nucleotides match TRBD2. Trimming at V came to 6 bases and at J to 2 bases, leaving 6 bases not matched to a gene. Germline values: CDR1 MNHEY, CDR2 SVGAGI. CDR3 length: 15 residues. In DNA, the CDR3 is TGTGCCAGCAGAACGACTAGCGGGCTGCAAGAGACCCAGTACTTC. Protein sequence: CASRTTSGLQETQYF.

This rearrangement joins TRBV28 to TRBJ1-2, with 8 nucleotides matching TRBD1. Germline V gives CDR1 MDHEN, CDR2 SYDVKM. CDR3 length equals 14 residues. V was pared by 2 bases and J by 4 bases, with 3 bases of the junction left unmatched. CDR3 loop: CASSLTGGFYGYTF. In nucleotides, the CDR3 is TGTGCCAGCAGTTTAACAGGGGGGTTCTATGGCTACACCTTC.

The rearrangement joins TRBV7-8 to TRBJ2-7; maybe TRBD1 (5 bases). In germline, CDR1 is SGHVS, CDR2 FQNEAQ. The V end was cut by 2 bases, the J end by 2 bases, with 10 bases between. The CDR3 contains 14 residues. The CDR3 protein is CASSLRAGTYEQYF. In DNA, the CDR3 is TGTGCCAGCAGCTTAAGGGCAGGGACCTACGAGCAGTACTTC.

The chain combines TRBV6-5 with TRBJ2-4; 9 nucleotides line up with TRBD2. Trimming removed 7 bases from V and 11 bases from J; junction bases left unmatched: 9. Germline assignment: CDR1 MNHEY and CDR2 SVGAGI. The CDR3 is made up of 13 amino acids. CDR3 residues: CASIASGDSVQYF. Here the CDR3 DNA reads TGTGCCAGCATCGCTAGCGGGGATTCGGTTCAGTACTTC.